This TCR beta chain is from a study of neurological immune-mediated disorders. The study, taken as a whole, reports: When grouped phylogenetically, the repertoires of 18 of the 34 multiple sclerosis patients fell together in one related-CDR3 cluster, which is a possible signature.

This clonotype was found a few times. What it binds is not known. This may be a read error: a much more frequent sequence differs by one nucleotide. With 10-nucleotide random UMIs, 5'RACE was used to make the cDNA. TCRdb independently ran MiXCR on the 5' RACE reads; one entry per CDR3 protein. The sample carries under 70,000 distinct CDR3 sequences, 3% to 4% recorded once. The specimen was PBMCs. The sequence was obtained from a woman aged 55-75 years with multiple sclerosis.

The CDR3 DNA reads as TGTGCCAGCAGTGGGGTTGGGGAGAAGTACTTC. This gives the protein CASSGVGEKYF. The chain recombines TRBV6-1 with TRBJ2-7; D might be TRBD2 (5 bases). The germline V gene encodes CDR1 MNHNS and CDR2 SASEGT. The CDR3 has 11 amino acids. The ends were cut back, 4 bases at V and 11 bases at J, with 12 bases in the middle.